This T cell receptor (beta chain) emerged from a study of blood T cell repertoires in COVID-19. In germline, CDR1 is LGHDT, CDR2 YNNKEL (reference sequence). This CDR3 has 16 residues. Trimming took 1 base from V and 4 from J, leaving 16 bases between them. The authors' processing: Estimation of nucleated cell counts was performed using reference gene primer amplification. Produced via immunoSEQ multiplex PCR; TCRdb's table is partial and in-frame only. The DNA gave D and trimming, while V, J and clone size come from that table. The sample gives tens of thousands of clones, around 90% of which show up once; about 9% is in the top ten.

V usage is TRBV3-1 (or the pseudogene TRBV3-2) and J usage is TRBJ1-2; D possibly corresponds to TRBD1 (6 bases). Sequencing input: peripheral blood. This clonotype originated in a human donor in a cohort sampled during active COVID-19. CDR3 region: CASSQAHIQGFYGYTF. The DNA of the CDR3 is TGTGCCAGCAGCCAAGCTCACATACAGGGTTTCTATGGCTACACCTTC.